These 6 T cell receptor beta chains came from one sample sequenced in a study of PD-L1 blockade in urothelial cancer. Here immunoSEQ multiplex PCR was the method, and the copy in TCRdb shows in-frame clones only, minus some. The profile shows some 22,000 clones, 91% of them singletons. Time point described: peripheral blood 6 weeks after treatment start. The material was PBMCs, obtained around atezolizumab (anti-PD-L1) treatment. The receptors were sampled from a woman aged 60 to 75 with urothelial cancer.

The chain uses TRBV5-5 and TRBJ2-3, with 8 nucleotides matching TRBD1. The V and J ends lost 4 bases and 1 base, in that order; junction bases with no gene match: 5. Per the germline V gene, CDR1 is SGHKS and CDR2 is YYEKEE (reference sequence). The CDR3 totals 15 residues. Written as DNA, the CDR3 is TGTGCCAGCAGCCGACAGGGGCTCGGCACAGATACGCAGTATTTT. Translated, it gives CASSRQGLGTDTQYF.

This rearrangement joins TRBV4-3 to TRBJ2-2, with a possible D match to TRBD2 (6 bases). The V end lost 2 bases, the J end lost 7 bases, and 8 bases lay between the germline ends. The CDR3 runs 13 residues. Germline assignment: CDR1 LGHNA and CDR2 YSLEER. This CDR3 reads CASSQLRGGELFF. In DNA form, the CDR3 reads TGCGCCAGCAGCCAATTGCGGGGCGGGGAGCTGTTTTTT.

This chain uses TRBV18 with TRBJ2-3; the D is unclear. CDR3 length: 14 amino acids. Trimming took 4 bases from V and 5 from J, leaving 13 bases between them. Germline V gene data show CDR1 as KGHSH and CDR2 as LQKENI. The CDR3: CASSRLGLGDTQYF. The CDR3 DNA follows: TGTGCCAGCTCACGACTCGGTTTGGGAGATACGCAGTATTTT.

The CDR3 spells CASISHTEAFF. The CDR3 nucleotides read TGTGCCAGTATTAGCCACACTGAAGCTTTCTTT. This rearrangement joins TRBV19 to TRBJ1-1; unclear D gene. The V end was cut by 7 bases, the J end by 3 bases, with 6 bases between. The CDR3 has 11 residues. Germline V CDR1 and CDR2: LNHDA, SQIVND (reference sequence).

V gene TRBV27 combines with J gene TRBJ2-3; 7 bases match TRBD2. The V gene end was trimmed by 6 bases and the J gene end by 1 base; junction bases not matched to a gene: 7. Germline CDR1 MNHEY, CDR2 SMNVEV (reference sequence). The CDR3 spans 15 residues. The CDR3 DNA reads as TGTGCCAGCAGCAATCTAGCGGACCGCACAGATACGCAGTATTTT. Protein sequence: CASSNLADRTDTQYF.

The rearrangement joins TRBV15 to TRBJ2-7, with D unresolved. Trimming cost V 0 bases and J 7 bases, with 10 bases left between them. Germline assignment: CDR1 LNHNV and CDR2 YYDKDF (reference sequence). The CDR3 is 13 amino acids. The CDR3 loop reads CATSREARGEQYF. The DNA for the CDR3 is TGTGCCACCAGCAGAGAGGCTAGAGGAGAGCAGTACTTC. The whole variable domain, remainder taken from reference TRBV15 and TRBJ2-7, is DAMVIQNPRYQVTQFGKPVTLSCSQTLNHNVMYWYQQKSSQAPKLLFHYYDKDFNNEADTPDNFQSRRPNTSFCFLDIRSPGLGDTAMYLCATSREARGEQYFGPGTRLTVT.